This TCR beta chain was profiled in a study of blood T cell repertoires in COVID-19. Study-level background: The origin of the acute and convalescent COVID-19 samples was the United States, Italy and Spain. T cells, B-cell-depleted T cells, or PBMCs provided the cDNA or gDNA that served as material.

Germline V gene lookup returns CDR1 MNHEY and CDR2 SVGAGI. There are 13 residues in the CDR3. V shed 5 bases and J shed 5 bases, with 12 bases lying between them. This clone occurred once. In the original processing: Reference gene primer amplification gave estimated nucleated cell counts. This table comes from immunoSEQ multiplex PCR, and its TCRdb copy is limited to in-frame clones, with some not included. V and J calls and clone size are copied from that table; D and trimming were computed from the DNA. The table records about 80,000 clones, roughly 85% of them present only once. The chain couples TRBV6-5 to TRBJ1-1; no definite D call. This receptor was identified in an older woman with acute or convalescent COVID-19. Sequenced: peripheral blood. This chain's CDR3 is CASSPPGGTEAFF. In DNA form, the CDR3 reads TGTGCCAGCAGTCCCCCGGGAGGAACTGAAGCTTTCTTT.